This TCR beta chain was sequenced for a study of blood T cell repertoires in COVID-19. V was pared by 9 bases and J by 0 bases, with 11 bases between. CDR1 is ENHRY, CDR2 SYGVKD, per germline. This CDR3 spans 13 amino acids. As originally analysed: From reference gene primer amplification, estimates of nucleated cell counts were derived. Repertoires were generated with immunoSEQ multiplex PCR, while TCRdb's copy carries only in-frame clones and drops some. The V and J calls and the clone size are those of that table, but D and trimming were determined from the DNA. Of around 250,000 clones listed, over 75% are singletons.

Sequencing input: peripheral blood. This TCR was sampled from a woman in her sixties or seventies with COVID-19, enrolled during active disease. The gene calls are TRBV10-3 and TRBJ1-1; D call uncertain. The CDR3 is CAIGFDLNTEAFF. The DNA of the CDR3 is TGTGCCATTGGTTTCGACTTGAACACTGAAGCTTTCTTT.